This T cell receptor beta chain was profiled in a study of identical twins. Study results and caveats: Where beta out-of-frame sequences were concerned, excess twin sharing was weaker.

V gave up 3 bases and J gave up 3 bases, with 11 bases separating them. The CDR3 length is 14 residues. The germline V gene has CDR1 ENHRY and CDR2 SYGVKD. A single record per CDR3 protein comes from TCRdb applying MiXCR to the 5' RACE reads. The profile shows 1.5 million to 2 million distinct CDR3 sequences, roughly a third of them singletons. This clonotype was seen repeatedly, ten times or more. As yet, its antigen is unknown. The specimen sequenced was cord blood. The chain joins TRBV10-3 to TRBJ1-2, with D uncertain. The receptor was isolated from a newborn girl in good health. The CDR3, as DNA: TGTGCCATCAGTGATGTCGGGCAGTACTATGGCTACACCTTC. Translating gives CAISDVGQYYGYTF.